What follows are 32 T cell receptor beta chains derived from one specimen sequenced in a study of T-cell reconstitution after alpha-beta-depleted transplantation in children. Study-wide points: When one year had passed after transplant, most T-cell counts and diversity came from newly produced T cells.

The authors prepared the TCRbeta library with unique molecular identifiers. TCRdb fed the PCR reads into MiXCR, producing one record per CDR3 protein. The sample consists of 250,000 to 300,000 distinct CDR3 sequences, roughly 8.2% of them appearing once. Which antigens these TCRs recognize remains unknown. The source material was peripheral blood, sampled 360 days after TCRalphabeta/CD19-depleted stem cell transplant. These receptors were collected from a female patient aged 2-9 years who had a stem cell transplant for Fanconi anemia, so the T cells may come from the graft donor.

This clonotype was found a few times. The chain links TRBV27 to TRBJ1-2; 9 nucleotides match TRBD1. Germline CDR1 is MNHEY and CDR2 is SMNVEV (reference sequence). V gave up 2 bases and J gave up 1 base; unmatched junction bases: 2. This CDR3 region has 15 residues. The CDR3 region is CASSLGQGSNYGYTF. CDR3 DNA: TGTGCCAGCAGTTTAGGACAGGGGAGTAACTATGGCTACACCTTC.

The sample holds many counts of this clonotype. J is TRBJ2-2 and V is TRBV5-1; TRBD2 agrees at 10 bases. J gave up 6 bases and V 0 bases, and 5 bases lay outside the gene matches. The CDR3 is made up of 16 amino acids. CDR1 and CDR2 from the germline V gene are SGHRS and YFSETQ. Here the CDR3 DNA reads TGCGCCAGCAGCTTGGACCCTAGCGGGAGCTCCGGGGAGCTGTTTTTT. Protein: CASSLDPSGSSGELFF.

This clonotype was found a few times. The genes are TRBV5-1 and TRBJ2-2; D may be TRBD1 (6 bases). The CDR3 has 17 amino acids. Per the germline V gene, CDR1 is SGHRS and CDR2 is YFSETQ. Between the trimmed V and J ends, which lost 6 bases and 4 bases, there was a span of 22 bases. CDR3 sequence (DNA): TGCGCCAGCACCCACGGACCCTCAGGGGCCCTCACCGGGGAGCTGTTTTTT. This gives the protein CASTHGPSGALTGELFF.

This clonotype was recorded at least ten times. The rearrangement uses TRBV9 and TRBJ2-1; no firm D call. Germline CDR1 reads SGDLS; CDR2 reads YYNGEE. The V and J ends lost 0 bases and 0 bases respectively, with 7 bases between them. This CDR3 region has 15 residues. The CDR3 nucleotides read TGTGCCAGCAGCGTAGCGCCTAGCTCCTACAATGAGCAGTTCTTC. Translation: CASSVAPSSYNEQFF.

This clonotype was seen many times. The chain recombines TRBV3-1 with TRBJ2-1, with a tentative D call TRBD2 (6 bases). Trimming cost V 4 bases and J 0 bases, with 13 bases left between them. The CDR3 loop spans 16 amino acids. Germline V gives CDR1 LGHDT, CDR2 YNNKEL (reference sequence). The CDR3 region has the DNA TGTGCCAGCAGCCCGGAGTACGGGGGCTCCTACAATGAGCAGTTCTTC. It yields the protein CASSPEYGGSYNEQFF.

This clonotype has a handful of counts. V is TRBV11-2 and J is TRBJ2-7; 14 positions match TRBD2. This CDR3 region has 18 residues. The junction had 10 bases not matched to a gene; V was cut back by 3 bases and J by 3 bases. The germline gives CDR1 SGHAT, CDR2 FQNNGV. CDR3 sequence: CASSFIGTSGSPLYEQYF. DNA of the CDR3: TGTGCCAGCAGCTTTATAGGGACTAGCGGGAGTCCTCTCTACGAGCAGTACTTC.

The CDR3 DNA reads TGCAGTGCTCCATGGCGGGGGGGGAATACGCAGTATTTT. Translation: CSAPWRGGNTQYF. The genes are TRBV20-1 and TRBJ2-3, with 9 bases matching TRBD2. V trimming: 5 bases; J trimming: 7 bases; junction bases outside the gene matches: 7. There are 13 residues in the CDR3. The V gene's germline CDR1 is DFQATT and CDR2 SNEGSKA (reference sequence).

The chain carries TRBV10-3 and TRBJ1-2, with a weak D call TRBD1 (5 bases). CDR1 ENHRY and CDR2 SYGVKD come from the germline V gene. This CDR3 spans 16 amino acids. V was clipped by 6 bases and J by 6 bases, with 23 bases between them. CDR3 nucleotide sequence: TGTGCCATCAGCCCCCCTGGAGGGGCACGGGTGGATGGCTACACCTTC. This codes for CAISPPGGARVDGYTF.

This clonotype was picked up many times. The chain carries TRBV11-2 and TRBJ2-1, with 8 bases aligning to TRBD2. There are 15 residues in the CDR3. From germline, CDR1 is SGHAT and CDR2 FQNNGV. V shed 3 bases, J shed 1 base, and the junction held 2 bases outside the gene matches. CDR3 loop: CASSFGGRSYNEQFF. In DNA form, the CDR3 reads TGTGCCAGCAGCTTCGGCGGGAGGTCCTACAATGAGCAGTTCTTC.

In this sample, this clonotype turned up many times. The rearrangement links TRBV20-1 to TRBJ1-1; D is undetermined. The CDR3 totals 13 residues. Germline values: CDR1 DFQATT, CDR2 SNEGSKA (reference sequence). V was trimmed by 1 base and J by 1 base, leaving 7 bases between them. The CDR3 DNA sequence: TGCAGTGCTAGAGGTCAGAAGAACACTGAAGCTTTCTTT. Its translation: CSARGQKNTEAFF.

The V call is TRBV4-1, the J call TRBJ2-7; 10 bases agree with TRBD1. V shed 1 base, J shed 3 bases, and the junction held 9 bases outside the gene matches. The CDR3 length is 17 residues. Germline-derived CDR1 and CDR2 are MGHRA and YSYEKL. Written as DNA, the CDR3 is TGCGCCAGCAGCCAAGGCCCCCCCCGGGACAGGGGCTACGAGCAGTACTTC. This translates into CASSQGPPRDRGYEQYF.

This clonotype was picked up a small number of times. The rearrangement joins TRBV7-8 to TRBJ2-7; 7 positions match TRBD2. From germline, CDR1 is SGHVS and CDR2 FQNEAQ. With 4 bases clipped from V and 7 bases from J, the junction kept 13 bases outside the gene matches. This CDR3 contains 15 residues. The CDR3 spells CASSWSLAALGEQYF. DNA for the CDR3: TGTGCCAGCAGCTGGAGCCTAGCGGCCCTGGGGGAGCAGTACTTC.

DNA of the CDR3: TGTGCCAGACTAGACCCGGGACAGGGGGCGCACGAGCAGTACTTC. Amino acids: CARLDPGQGAHEQYF. The genes are TRBV2 and TRBJ2-7; 12 nucleotides agree with TRBD1. With V trimmed by 9 bases and J by 5 bases, 11 bases remained unmatched. The germline V gene has CDR1 SNHLY and CDR2 FYNNEI. The CDR3 length is 15 residues. Full variable domain (missing parts from reference TRBV2 and TRBJ2-7): EPEVTQTPSHQVTQMGQEVILRCVPISNHLYFYWYRQILGQKVEFLVSFYNNEISEKSEIFDDQFSVERPDGSNFTLKIRSTKLEDSAMYFCARLDPGQGAHEQYFGPGTRLTVT.

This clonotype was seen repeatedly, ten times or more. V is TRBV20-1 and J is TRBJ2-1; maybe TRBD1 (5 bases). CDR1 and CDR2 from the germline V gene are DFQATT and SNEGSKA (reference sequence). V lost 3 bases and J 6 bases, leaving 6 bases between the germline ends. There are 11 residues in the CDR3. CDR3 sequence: CSARTVNEQFF. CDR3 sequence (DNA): TGCAGTGCTAGGACAGTCAATGAGCAGTTCTTC.

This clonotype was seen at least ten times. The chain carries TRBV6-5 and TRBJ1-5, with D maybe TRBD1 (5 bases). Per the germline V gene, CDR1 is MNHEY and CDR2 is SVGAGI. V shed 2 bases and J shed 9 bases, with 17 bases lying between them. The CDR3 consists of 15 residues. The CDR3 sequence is CASSYPSRGQGPQHF. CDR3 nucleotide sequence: TGTGCCAGCAGTTACCCGAGTCGTGGCCAGGGGCCCCAGCATTTT.

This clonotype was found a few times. The CDR3 nucleotides are TGTGCCAGCAGTTCGACCCGAGCAAGGCCTCAGTTCTTC. It codes for CASSSTRARPQFF. This sequence joins TRBV12-3 or TRBV12-4 and TRBJ2-1; D is unclear. The CDR3 consists of 13 residues. V was shortened by 4 bases and J by 13 bases, with 17 bases between the two germline ends.

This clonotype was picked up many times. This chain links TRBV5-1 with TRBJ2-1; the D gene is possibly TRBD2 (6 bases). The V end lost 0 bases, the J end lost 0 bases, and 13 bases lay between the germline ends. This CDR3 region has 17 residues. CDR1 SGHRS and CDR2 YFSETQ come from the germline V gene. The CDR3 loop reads CASSLVGGGRSYNEQFF. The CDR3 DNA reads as TGCGCCAGCAGCTTGGTTGGGGGAGGCCGCTCCTACAATGAGCAGTTCTTC.

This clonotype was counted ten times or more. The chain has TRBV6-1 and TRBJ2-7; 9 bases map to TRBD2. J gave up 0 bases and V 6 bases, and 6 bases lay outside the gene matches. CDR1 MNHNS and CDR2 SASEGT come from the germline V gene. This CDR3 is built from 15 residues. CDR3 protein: CASSGIAGDSYEQYF. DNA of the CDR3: TGTGCCAGCAGCGGAATAGCGGGGGACTCCTACGAGCAGTACTTC.

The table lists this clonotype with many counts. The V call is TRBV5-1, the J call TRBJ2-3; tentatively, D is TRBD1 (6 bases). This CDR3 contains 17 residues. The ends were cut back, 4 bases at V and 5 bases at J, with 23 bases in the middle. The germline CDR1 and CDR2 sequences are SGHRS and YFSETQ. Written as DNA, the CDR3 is TGCGCCAGCAGCAGGAATACAGGGATGGTGTGGGGAGATACGCAGTATTTT. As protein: CASSRNTGMVWGDTQYF.

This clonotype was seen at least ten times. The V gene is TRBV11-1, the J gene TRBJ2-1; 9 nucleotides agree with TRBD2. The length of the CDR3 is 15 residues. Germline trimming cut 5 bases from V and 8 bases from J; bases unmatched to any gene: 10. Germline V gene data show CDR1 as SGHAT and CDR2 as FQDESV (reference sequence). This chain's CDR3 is CASSLNPAGGYEQFF. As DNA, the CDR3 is TGTGCCAGCAGCCTAAACCCAGCGGGGGGCTATGAGCAGTTCTTC.

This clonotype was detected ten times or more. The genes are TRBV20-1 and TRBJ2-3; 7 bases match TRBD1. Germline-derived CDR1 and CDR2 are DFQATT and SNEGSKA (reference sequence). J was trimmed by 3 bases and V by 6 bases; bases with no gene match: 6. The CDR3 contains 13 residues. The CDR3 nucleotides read TGCAGTGCCAGTCACAGGGGAACAGATACGCAGTATTTT. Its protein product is CSASHRGTDTQYF.

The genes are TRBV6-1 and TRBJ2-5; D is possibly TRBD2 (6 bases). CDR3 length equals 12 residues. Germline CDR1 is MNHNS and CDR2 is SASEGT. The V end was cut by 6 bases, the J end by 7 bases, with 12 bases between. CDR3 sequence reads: CASSAVGGTQYF. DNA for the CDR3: TGTGCCAGCAGCGCGGTGGGGGGGACCCAGTACTTC.

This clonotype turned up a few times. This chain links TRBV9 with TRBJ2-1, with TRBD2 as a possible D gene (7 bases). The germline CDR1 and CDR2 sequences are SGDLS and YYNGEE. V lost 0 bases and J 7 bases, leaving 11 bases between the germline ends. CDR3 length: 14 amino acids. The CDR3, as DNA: TGTGCCAGCAGCGTAGTGGGGGGGGCAAATGAGCAGTTCTTC. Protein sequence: CASSVVGGANEQFF.

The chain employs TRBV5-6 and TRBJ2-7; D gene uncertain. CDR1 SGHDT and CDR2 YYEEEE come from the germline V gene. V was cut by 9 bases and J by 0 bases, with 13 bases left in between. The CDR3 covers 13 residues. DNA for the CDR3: TGTGCCATGAGCTTGGGGTTCTCCTACGAGCAGTACTTC. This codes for CAMSLGFSYEQYF.

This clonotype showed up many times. CDR3 nucleotides: TGTGCCATCAGTGGAGGAGGGACCGGGTCCTACGAGCAGTACTTC. It codes for CAISGGGTGSYEQYF. V is TRBV10-3 and J is TRBJ2-7, with a weak D call TRBD2 (6 bases). CDR1 and CDR2 from the germline V gene are ENHRY and SYGVKD. The germline V and J ends were trimmed by 4 bases and 1 base, with 14 bases remaining between them. The CDR3 loop spans 15 amino acids.

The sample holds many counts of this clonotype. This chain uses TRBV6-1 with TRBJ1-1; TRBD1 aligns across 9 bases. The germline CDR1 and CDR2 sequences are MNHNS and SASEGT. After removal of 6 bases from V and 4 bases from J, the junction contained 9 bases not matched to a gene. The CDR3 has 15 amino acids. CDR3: CASRTHGQGLTEAFF. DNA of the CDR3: TGTGCCAGCAGGACCCACGGACAGGGGCTCACTGAAGCTTTCTTT.

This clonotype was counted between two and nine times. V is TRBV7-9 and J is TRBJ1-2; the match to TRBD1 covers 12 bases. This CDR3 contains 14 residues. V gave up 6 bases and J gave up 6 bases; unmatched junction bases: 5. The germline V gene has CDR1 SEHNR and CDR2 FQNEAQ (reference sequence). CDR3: CASRGDRGRDGYTF. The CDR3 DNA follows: TGTGCCAGCAGAGGGGACAGGGGGCGAGATGGCTACACCTTC.

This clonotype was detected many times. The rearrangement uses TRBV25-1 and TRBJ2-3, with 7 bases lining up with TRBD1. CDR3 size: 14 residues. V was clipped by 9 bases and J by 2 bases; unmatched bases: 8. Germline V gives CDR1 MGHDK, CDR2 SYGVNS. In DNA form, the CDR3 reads TGTGCCAGTGGACAGGAGCCCTACACAGATACGCAGTATTTT. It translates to CASGQEPYTDTQYF.

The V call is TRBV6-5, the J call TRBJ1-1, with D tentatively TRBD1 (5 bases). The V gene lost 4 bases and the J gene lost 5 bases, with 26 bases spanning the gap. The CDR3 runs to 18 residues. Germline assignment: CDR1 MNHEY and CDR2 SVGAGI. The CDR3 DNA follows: TGTGCCAGCAGTTTACTCTCATCGGCAGGGATGAGAAAGACTGAAGCTTTCTTT. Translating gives CASSLLSSAGMRKTEAFF.

The DNA of the CDR3 is TGCGCCAGCGCCGGGGGTTCCGGTGTGAAAGAGACCCAGTACTTC. The encoded protein is CASAGGSGVKETQYF. The chain employs TRBV5-1 and TRBJ2-5; D may be TRBD2 (6 bases). The germline CDR1 and CDR2 sequences are SGHRS and YFSETQ. This CDR3 is 15 amino acids long. The V end was cut by 7 bases, the J end by 3 bases, with 19 bases between. Based on the CDR3 plus reference TRBV5-1 and TRBJ2-5, the full variable domain is KAGVTQTPRYLIKTRGQQVTLSCSPISGHRSVSWYQQTPGQGLQFLFEYFSETQRNKGNFPGRFSGRQFSNSRSEMNVSTLELGDSALYLCASAGGSGVKETQYFGPGTRLLVL.

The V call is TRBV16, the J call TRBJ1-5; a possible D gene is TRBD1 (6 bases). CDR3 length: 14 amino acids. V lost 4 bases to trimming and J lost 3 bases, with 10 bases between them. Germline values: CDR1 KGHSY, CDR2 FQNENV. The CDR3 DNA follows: TGTGCCAGCAGCCCACAGGGTTACAATCAGCCCCAGCATTTT. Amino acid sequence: CASSPQGYNQPQHF. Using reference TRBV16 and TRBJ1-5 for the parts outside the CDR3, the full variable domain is GEEVAQTPKHLVRGEGQKAKLYCAPIKGHSYVFWYQQVLKNEFKFLISFQNENVFDETGMPKERFSAKCLPNSPCSLEIQATKLEDSAVYFCASSPQGYNQPQHFGDGTRLSIL.

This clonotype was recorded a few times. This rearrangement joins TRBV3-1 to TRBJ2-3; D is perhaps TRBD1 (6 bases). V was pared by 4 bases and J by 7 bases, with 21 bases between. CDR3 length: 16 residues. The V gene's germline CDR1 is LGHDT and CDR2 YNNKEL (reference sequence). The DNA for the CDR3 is TGTGCCAGCAGCCGATATTCCGGGACACTTGGGAATACGCAGTATTTT. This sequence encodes CASSRYSGTLGNTQYF.